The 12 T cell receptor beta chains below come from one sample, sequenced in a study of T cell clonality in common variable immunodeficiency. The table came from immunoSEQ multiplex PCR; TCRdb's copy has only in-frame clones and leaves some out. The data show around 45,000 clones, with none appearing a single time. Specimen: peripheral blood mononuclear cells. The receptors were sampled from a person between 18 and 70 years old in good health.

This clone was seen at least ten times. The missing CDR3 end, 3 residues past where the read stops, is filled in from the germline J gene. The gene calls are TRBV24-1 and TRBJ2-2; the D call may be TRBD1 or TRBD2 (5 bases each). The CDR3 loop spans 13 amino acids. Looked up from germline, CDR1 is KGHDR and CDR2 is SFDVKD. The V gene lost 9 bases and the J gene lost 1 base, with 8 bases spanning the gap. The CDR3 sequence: CATGGQNTGELFF. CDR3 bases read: TGTGCCACCGGAGGACAGAACACCGGGGAG.

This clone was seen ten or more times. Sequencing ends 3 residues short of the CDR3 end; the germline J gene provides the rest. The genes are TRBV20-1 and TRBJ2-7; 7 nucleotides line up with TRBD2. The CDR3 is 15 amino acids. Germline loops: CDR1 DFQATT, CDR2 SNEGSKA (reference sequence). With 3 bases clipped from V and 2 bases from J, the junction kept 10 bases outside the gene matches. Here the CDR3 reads CSASTEGGVPYEQYF. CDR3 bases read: TGCAGTGCTAGCACTGAGGGAGGGGTTCCCTACGAG.

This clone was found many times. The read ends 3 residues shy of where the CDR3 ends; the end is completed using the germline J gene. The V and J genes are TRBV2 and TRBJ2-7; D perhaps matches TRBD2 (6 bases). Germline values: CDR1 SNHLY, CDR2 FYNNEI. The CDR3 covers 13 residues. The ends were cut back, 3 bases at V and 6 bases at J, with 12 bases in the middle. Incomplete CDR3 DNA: TGTGCCAGCAGTGAGCGGGGTCTGAGCGAG. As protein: CASSERGLSE. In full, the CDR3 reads CASSERGLSEQYF.

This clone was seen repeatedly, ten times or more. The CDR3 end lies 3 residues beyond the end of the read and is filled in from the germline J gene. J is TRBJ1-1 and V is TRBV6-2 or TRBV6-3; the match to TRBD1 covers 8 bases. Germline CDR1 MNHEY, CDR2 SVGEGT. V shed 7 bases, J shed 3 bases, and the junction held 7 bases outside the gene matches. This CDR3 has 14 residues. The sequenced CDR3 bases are TGTGCCAGCAAGACAGGGGCTCGACACACTGAA. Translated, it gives CASKTGARHTE. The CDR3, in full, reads CASKTGARHTEAFF.

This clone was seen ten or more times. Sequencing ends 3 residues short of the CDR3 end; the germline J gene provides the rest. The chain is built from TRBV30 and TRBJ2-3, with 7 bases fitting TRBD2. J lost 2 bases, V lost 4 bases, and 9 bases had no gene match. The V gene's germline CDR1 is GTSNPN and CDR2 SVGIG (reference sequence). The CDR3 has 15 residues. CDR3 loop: CAWTSGALDTDTQYF. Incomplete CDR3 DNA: TGTGCCTGGACTAGCGGAGCCCTCGACACAGATACG.

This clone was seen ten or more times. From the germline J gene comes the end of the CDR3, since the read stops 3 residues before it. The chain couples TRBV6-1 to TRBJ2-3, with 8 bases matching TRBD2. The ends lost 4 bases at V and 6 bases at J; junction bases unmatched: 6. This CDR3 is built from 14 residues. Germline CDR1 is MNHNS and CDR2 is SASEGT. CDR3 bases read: TGTGCCAGCAGTGGGCGGGGGGCGGTGGATACG. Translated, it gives CASSGRGAVDT. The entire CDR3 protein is CASSGRGAVDTQYF.

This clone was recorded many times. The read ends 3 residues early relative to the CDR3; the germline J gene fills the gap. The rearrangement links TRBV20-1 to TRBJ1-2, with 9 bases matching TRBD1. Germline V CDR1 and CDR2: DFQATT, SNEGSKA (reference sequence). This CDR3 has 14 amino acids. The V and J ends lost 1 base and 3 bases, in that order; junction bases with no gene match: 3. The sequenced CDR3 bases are TGCAGTGCTAGAGCGGGACAGGGCCACTATGGC. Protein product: CSARAGQGHYG. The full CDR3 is CSARAGQGHYGYTF.

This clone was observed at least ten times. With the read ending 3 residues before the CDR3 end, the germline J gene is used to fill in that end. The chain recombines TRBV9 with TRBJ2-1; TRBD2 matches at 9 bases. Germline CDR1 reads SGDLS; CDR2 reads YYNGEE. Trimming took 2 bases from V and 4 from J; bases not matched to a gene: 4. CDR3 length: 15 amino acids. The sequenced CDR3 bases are TGTGCCAGCAGCGTCATGACTAGCGGATACAATGAG. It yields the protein CASSVMTSGYNE. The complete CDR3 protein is CASSVMTSGYNEQFF.

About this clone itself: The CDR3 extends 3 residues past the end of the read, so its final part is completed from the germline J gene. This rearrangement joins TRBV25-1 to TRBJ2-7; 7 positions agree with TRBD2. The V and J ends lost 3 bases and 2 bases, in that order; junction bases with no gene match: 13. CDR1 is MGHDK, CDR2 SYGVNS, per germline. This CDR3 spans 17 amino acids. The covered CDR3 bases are TGTGCCAGCAGTGAGGGACTAATCGGGTCGAACACCTACGAG. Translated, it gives CASSEGLIGSNTYE. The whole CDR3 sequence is CASSEGLIGSNTYEQYF.

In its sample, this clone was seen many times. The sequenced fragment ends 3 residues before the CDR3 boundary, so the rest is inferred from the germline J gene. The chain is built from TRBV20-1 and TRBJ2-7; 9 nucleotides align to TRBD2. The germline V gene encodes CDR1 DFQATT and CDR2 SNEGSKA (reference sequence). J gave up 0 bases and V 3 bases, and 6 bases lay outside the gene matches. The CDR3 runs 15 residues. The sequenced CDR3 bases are TGCAGTGCTAGCAGACTAGCGGACTACTCCTACGAG. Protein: CSASRLADYSYE. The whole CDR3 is CSASRLADYSYEQYF.

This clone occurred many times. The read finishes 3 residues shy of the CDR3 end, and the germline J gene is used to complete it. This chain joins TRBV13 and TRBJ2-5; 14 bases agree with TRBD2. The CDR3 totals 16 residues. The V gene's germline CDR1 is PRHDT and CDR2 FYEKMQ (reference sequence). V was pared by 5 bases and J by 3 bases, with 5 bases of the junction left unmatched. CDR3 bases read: TGTGCCAGCAGCCCAGAGGGACTAGCGGGGGAAGAGACC. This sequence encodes CASSPEGLAGEET. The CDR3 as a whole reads CASSPEGLAGEETQYF.

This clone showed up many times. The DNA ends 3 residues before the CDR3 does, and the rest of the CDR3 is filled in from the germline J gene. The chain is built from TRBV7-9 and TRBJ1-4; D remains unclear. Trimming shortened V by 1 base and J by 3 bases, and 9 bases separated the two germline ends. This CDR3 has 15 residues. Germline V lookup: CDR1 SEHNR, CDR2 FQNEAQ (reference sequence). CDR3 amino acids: CASSLERGANEKLFF. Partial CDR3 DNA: TGTGCCAGCAGCTTAGAGCGGGGTGCTAATGAAAAA.